One sample yielded the 25 T cell receptor beta chains listed below, sequenced in a study of beta chain features in type 1 diabetes (dated by TCRdb to between 2018 and 2020). Points the paper makes about the study in general: In all four CD4+ subsets, TCRB CDR3 length was moderately but significantly shorter in type 1 diabetes patients.

Library creation used the immunoSEQ multiplex PCR assay. The entire amount of isolated RNA was reverse transcribed using the High Capacity cDNA Reverse Transcription Kit, so the sequenced TCRB transcripts were expressed ones. TCRdb provides this immuneACCESS table in a form limited to in-frame rearrangements. Some clones are lacking; in checked studies, under half of them reflect an unresolved V gene, and why the rest are absent is not known. The sample table holds about 700,000 clones, of which 10% to 15% were seen once. The top ten hold roughly 0.022% of the sample. These receptors are not linked to any known antigen. The sample taken for sequencing was naive CD4+ T cells from blood. Reading the label with the study, this specimen's cell subset or site is: true naive CD4+ T cells. The receptors were gathered from a man between 18 and 29 years old with type 1 diabetes.

This clone was found a few times. The chain employs TRBV2 and TRBJ1-3, with unresolved D. CDR3 size: 14 residues. Germline-derived CDR1 and CDR2 are SNHLY and FYNNEI. Trimming stripped 3 bases from V and 1 base from J, with 7 bases between. The CDR3 protein is CASSDRASGNTIYF. The CDR3 nucleotides are TGTGCCAGCAGTGATCGCGCATCTGGAAACACCATATATTTT.

This clone was found a few times. This chain uses TRBV7-8 with TRBJ2-7; the match to TRBD1 covers 8 bases. The germline V gene encodes CDR1 SGHVS and CDR2 FQNEAQ. Losses at the gene ends were 6 bases for V and 6 bases for J; bases not matched to a gene: 7. This CDR3 is 13 amino acids long. As DNA, the CDR3 is TGTGCCAGCAGTAGGCGACAGGGGCGCGAGCAGTACTTC. Translation: CASSRRQGREQYF.

This clone was seen more than once but under ten times. A junction boundary mismatches the germline segment, possibly from a read error. The V call is TRBV7-7, the J call TRBJ1-4; no clear D gene. Germline-derived CDR1 and CDR2 are SSHAT and FNYEAQ (reference sequence). This CDR3 contains 13 residues. The CDR3 sequence is CASSPRADEKLFF. The CDR3 DNA is TGTGCTAGCAGCCCTAGGGCGGATGAAAAACTGTTTTTT. The variable domain in full, with the rest retrieved from reference TRBV7-7 and TRBJ1-4, is GAGVSQSPRYKVTKRGQDVTLRCDPISSHATLYWYQQALGQGPEFLTYFNYEAQPDKSGLPSDRFSAERPEGSISTLTIQRTEQRDSAMYRCASSPRADEKLFFGSGTQLSVL.

This clone appeared a few times. This chain joins TRBV10-3 and TRBJ2-3, with D perhaps TRBD2 (5 bases). V was pared by 4 bases and J by 0 bases, with 11 bases between. There are 15 residues in the CDR3. Germline V gives CDR1 ENHRY, CDR2 SYGVKD. The CDR3 nucleotides are TGTGCCATCAGTGTAACCGGGGTTAGCACAGATACGCAGTATTTT. Protein product: CAISVTGVSTDTQYF.

The chain has TRBV18 and TRBJ2-6, with 10 bases aligning to TRBD1. CDR3 length: 16 residues. V gave up 6 bases and J gave up 4 bases; unmatched junction bases: 6. Per germline, CDR1 KGHSH and CDR2 LQKENI. The CDR3 is CASSGQGTTGANVLTF. In DNA form, the CDR3 reads TGTGCCAGCTCGGGACAGGGGACGACGGGGGCCAACGTCCTGACTTTC.

J is TRBJ2-5 and V is TRBV5-8, with D perhaps given as TRBD1 or TRBD2 (5 bases each). The germline V and J ends were trimmed by 2 bases and 5 bases, with 10 bases remaining between them. Germline-derived CDR1 and CDR2 are SGHTS and YDEGEE. The CDR3 spans 13 residues. In nucleotides, the CDR3 is TGTGCCAGCAGCTTTCGTTGGGGGGAGACCCAGTACTTC. It is translated as CASSFRWGETQYF.

This clone has more than one count but fewer than ten. V is TRBV6-6 and J is TRBJ2-3; TRBD2 matches 7 bases. Per germline, CDR1 MNHNY and CDR2 SVGAGI (reference sequence). Losses at the gene ends were 4 bases for V and 6 bases for J; bases not matched to a gene: 13. The CDR3 sequence is 16 residues long. In DNA form, the CDR3 reads TGTGCCAGCAGTTTAGGTGGACTAGGATTGAGCGATACGCAGTATTTT. This translates into CASSLGGLGLSDTQYF.

This clone turned up a few times. The chain joins TRBV6-1 to TRBJ1-5, with 7 bases lining up with TRBD1. The CDR3 extends over 16 amino acids. Trimming at V came to 6 bases and at J to 4 bases, leaving 12 bases not matched to a gene. Germline values: CDR1 MNHNS, CDR2 SASEGT. The CDR3 protein is CASREQPGQINQPQHF. CDR3 sequence (DNA): TGTGCCAGCAGAGAACAACCGGGACAGATAAATCAGCCCCAGCATTTT.

This clone was observed a handful of times. The chain has TRBV27 and TRBJ2-3, with 8 bases lining up with TRBD1. Germline-derived CDR1 and CDR2 are MNHEY and SMNVEV (reference sequence). J gave up 1 base and V 5 bases, and 5 bases lay outside the gene matches. The CDR3 totals 15 residues. In nucleotides, the CDR3 is TGTGCCAGCAGTGTCCCGGGACAGGGCACAGATACGCAGTATTTT. It codes for CASSVPGQGTDTQYF.

This clone was detected only a few times. The J gene is TRBJ1-6, the V gene TRBV30; the match to TRBD1 covers 9 bases. The CDR3 consists of 12 residues. Per germline, CDR1 GTSNPN and CDR2 SVGIG (reference sequence). Germline trimming cut 7 bases from V and 9 bases from J; bases unmatched to any gene: 4. This chain's CDR3 is CAFLGQGSPLHF. As DNA, the CDR3 is TGTGCCTTCCTGGGACAGGGTTCACCCCTCCACTTT.

This clone has just a few counts. This chain links TRBV30 with TRBJ2-7, with D possibly TRBD1 on 6 matching bases. V was clipped by 4 bases and J by 2 bases, with 9 bases between them. Germline loops: CDR1 GTSNPN, CDR2 SVGIG (reference sequence). The CDR3 extends over 12 amino acids. CDR3 nucleotides: TGTGCCTGGACAGGGGTAACCTACGAGCAGTACTTC. Its protein is CAWTGVTYEQYF. Filled out from reference TRBV30 and TRBJ2-7, the complete variable domain reads SQTIHQWPATLVQPVGSPLSLECTVEGTSNPNLYWYRQAAGRGLQLLFYSVGIGQISSEVPQNLSASRPQDRQFILSSKKLLLSDSGFYLCAWTGVTYEQYFGPGTRLTVT.

The chain combines TRBV18 with TRBJ2-3; a possible D gene is TRBD1 (5 bases). The CDR3 is made up of 19 amino acids. Between the trimmed V and J ends, which lost 1 base and 0 bases, there was a span of 20 bases. Looked up from germline, CDR1 is KGHSH and CDR2 is LQKENI. CDR3 bases: TGTGCCAGCTCACCACAGAGCGTCAGGAGCAGACAGAGCACAGATACGCAGTATTTT. It encodes CASSPQSVRSRQSTDTQYF.

This clone was counted between two and nine times. The chain recombines TRBV14 with TRBJ2-3; D might be TRBD2 (7 bases). The CDR3 is made up of 16 amino acids. Trimming stripped 3 bases from V and 0 bases from J, with 13 bases between. Germline V CDR1 and CDR2: SGHDN, FVKESK. CDR3 coding DNA: TGTGCCAGCAGCCAGACGGGGAGGGGGAGCACAGATACGCAGTATTTT. Translated: CASSQTGRGSTDTQYF.

The rearrangement joins TRBV27 to TRBJ2-7; 9 bases are shared with TRBD1. Germline values: CDR1 MNHEY, CDR2 SMNVEV (reference sequence). The length of the CDR3 is 15 residues. V was pared by 5 bases and J by 6 bases, with 11 bases of the junction left unmatched. Here the CDR3 reads CASSPRTGVTSEQYF. CDR3 sequence (DNA): TGTGCCAGCAGTCCGCGGACAGGGGTCACATCCGAGCAGTACTTC.

DNA of the CDR3: TGCAGTGCTGAGGGAGTAATGGAGCAGTTCTTC. This sequence encodes CSAEGVMEQFF. The chain is built from TRBV20-1 and TRBJ2-1; a weak D match, TRBD2 (5 bases). The V and J ends lost 5 bases and 10 bases respectively, with 12 bases between them. Germline V lookup: CDR1 DFQATT, CDR2 SNEGSKA (reference sequence). The CDR3 is made up of 11 amino acids.

This chain uses TRBV2 with TRBJ1-1; a possible D gene is TRBD1 (6 bases). CDR3 length: 13 residues. Germline V gene lookup returns CDR1 SNHLY and CDR2 FYNNEI. V lost 3 bases and J 6 bases, leaving 11 bases between the germline ends. The CDR3 DNA follows: TGTGCCAGCAGTGATTGGGACATCGCTGAAGCTTTCTTT. This codes for CASSDWDIAEAFF.

This clone was recorded a few times. The rearrangement links TRBV9 to TRBJ2-2; 9 bases line up with TRBD1. Germline V gene data show CDR1 as SGDLS and CDR2 as YYNGEE. Trimming at V came to 4 bases and at J to 4 bases, leaving 5 bases not matched to a gene. The CDR3 is 15 amino acids. The CDR3 is CASSRDRVGTGELFF. CDR3 DNA sequence: TGTGCCAGCAGCCGGGACAGGGTGGGCACCGGGGAGCTGTTTTTT. Full variable domain (outside the CDR3, taken from reference TRBV9 and TRBJ2-2): DSGVTQTPKHLITATGQRVTLRCSPRSGDLSVYWYQQSLDQGLQFLIQYYNGEERAKGNILERFSAQQFPDLHSELNLSSLELGDSALYFCASSRDRVGTGELFFGEGSRLTVL.

The gene calls are TRBV7-6 and TRBJ1-1; D possibly corresponds to TRBD1 (5 bases). Germline V gives CDR1 SGHVS, CDR2 FNYEAQ. V lost 5 bases and J lost 7, with 14 bases in between. The CDR3 sequence is 13 residues long. The CDR3 nucleotides read TGTGCCAGCAGCCCCGAGTGGACATATGAAGCTTTCTTT. This codes for CASSPEWTYEAFF.

The rearrangement links TRBV19 to TRBJ2-7; tentative D call: TRBD1 (5 bases). The germline V and J ends were trimmed by 3 bases and 2 bases, with 8 bases remaining between them. Germline-derived CDR1 and CDR2 are LNHDA and SQIVND (reference sequence). CDR3 length: 13 residues. The CDR3 coding sequence is TGTGCCAGTAGTATCACAGGCACCTACGAGCAGTACTTC. Protein sequence: CASSITGTYEQYF.

The rearrangement uses TRBV5-4 and TRBJ2-3; D unclear. The V gene's germline CDR1 is SGHNT and CDR2 YYREEE (reference sequence). The CDR3 has 15 amino acids. Trimming cost V 0 bases and J 0 bases, with 8 bases left between them. CDR3 sequence: CASSLGVGSTDTQYF. CDR3 DNA: TGTGCCAGCAGCTTGGGGGTGGGGAGCACAGATACGCAGTATTTT.

This clone was observed a handful of times. V and J are TRBV7-9 and TRBJ2-7, with D unclear. Deletions cut 5 bases from V and 5 bases from J, with 16 bases between. The CDR3 has 14 residues. Germline V CDR1 and CDR2: SEHNR, FQNEAQ (reference sequence). The CDR3 sequence: CASSPSLDINEQYF. For the CDR3, the DNA is TGTGCCAGCAGCCCCTCTCTTGACATAAACGAGCAGTACTTC.

The V gene is TRBV4-1, the J gene TRBJ1-1; 7 nucleotides align to TRBD1. The CDR3 runs 17 residues. Germline CDR1 MGHRA, CDR2 YSYEKL. Unmatched junction bases numbered 8, after V lost 1 base and J lost 0 bases. CDR3 loop: CASSQVGGYRLNTEAFF. As DNA, the CDR3 is TGCGCCAGCAGCCAAGTAGGGGGCTACAGACTGAACACTGAAGCTTTCTTT.

This clone was counted between two and nine times. This same CDR3 is encoded by further DNA sequences in the sample. The chain is built from TRBV5-4 and TRBJ2-3; unclear D gene. CDR3 length: 12 amino acids. Germline values: CDR1 SGHNT, CDR2 YYREEE (reference sequence). V lost 0 bases to trimming and J lost 2 bases, with 1 base between them. The CDR3, as DNA: TGTGCCAGCAGCTTGGCCACAGATACGCAGTATTTT. It is translated as CASSLATDTQYF.

This clone was observed a few times. V usage is TRBV5-1 and J usage is TRBJ1-2; D unresolved. The ends were cut back, 1 base at V and 2 bases at J, with 9 bases in the middle. The germline V gene has CDR1 SGHRS and CDR2 YFSETQ. The CDR3 sequence is 14 residues long. CDR3 DNA sequence: TGCGCCAGCAGCTTGTTAACGGGAAACTATGGCTACACCTTC. This gives the protein CASSLLTGNYGYTF.

The sample holds a few counts of this clone. Different DNA sequences within this sample yield the same CDR3. This rearrangement joins TRBV5-1 to TRBJ2-5; 9 bases match TRBD2. Germline values: CDR1 SGHRS, CDR2 YFSETQ. The CDR3 consists of 15 residues. Trimming at V came to 4 bases and at J to 2 bases, leaving 6 bases not matched to a gene. CDR3 nucleotide sequence: TGCGCCAGCAGCCTGATTAGCGGGGGACAAGAGACCCAGTACTTC. It translates to CASSLISGGQETQYF.